This T cell receptor (beta chain) is from a study of blood T cell repertoires in COVID-19. At the level of the study: PBMCs, B-cell-depleted T cells, or T cells provided the cDNA or gDNA that made up the material.

Original processing methods: By means of reference gene primer amplification, nucleated cell counts were estimated. Repertoires were generated with immunoSEQ multiplex PCR, while TCRdb's copy carries only in-frame clones and drops some. The D gene and trimming were derived from the DNA, and the V and J assignments and clone size from that table. The table includes 150,000 to 250,000 clones, around 95% detected once. The CDR3 has 11 residues. Germline CDR1 is SQVTM and CDR2 is ANQGSEA. V was clipped by 4 bases and J by 8 bases, with 9 bases between them. The genes are TRBV29-1 and TRBJ2-1; tentatively, D is TRBD2 (6 bases). What was sequenced was peripheral blood. The receptor's source is a man aged 25 to 40 with COVID-19, enrolled during active disease. This CDR3 reads CSVGRGDEQFF. As DNA, the CDR3 is TGCAGCGTTGGGCGGGGCGATGAGCAGTTCTTC.